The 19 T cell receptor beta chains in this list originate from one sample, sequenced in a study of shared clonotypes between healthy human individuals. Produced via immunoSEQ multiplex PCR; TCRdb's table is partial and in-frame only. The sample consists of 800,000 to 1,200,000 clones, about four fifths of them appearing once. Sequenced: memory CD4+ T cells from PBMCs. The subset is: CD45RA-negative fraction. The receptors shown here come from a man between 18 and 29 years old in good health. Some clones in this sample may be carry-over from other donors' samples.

The CDR3 region has the DNA TGTGCCAGCAGTTACTCGAAGACCGCTGAAGCTTTCTTT. Its translation: CASSYSKTAEAFF. The rearrangement uses TRBV6-5 and TRBJ1-1; D uncertain. Trimming took off 0 bases at V and 6 bases at J, with 8 bases between the two ends. The CDR3 covers 13 residues. Germline V gene sequence: CDR1 MNHEY, CDR2 SVGAGI.

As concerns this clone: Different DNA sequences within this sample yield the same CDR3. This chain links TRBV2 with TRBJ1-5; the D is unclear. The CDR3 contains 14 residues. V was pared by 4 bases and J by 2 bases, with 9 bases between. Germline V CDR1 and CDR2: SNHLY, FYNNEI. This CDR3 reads CASSVSGGNQPQHF. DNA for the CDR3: TGTGCCAGCAGTGTATCCGGGGGCAATCAGCCCCAGCATTTT.

CDR3 region: CASSLRNKREKLFF. The CDR3 DNA reads as TGTGCCAGCAGTTTACGTAACAAGCGCGAAAAACTGTTTTTT. The chain has TRBV28 and TRBJ1-4; D not resolved. V was shortened by 2 bases and J by 8 bases, with 12 bases between the two germline ends. This CDR3 spans 14 amino acids. The germline CDR1 and CDR2 sequences are MDHEN and SYDVKM.

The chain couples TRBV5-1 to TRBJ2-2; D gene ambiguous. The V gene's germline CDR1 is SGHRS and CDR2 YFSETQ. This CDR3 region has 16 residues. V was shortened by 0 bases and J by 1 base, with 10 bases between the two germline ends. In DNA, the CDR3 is TGCGCCAGCAGCTTGGTCGAGACCCGGAACACCGGGGAGCTGTTTTTT. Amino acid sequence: CASSLVETRNTGELFF.

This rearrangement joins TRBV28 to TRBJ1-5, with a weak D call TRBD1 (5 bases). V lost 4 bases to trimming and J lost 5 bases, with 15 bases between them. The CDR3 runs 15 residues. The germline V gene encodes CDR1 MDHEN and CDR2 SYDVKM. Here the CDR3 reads CASSSPDRQHQPQHF. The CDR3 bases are TGTGCCAGCAGTTCCCCCGACAGACAACATCAGCCCCAGCATTTT.

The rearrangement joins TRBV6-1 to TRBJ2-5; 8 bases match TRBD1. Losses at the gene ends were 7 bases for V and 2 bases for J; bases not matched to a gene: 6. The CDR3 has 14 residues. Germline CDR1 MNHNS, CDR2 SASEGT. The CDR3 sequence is CASTAGGWQETQYF. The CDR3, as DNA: TGTGCCAGCACGGCAGGGGGCTGGCAAGAGACCCAGTACTTC.

This CDR3 reads CASRAGQGSGLYEQYF. In DNA, the CDR3 is TGTGCCAGCAGAGCGGGACAGGGGAGTGGTCTGTACGAGCAGTACTTC. The chain links TRBV5-8 to TRBJ2-7; 10 positions match TRBD1. The CDR3 is 16 amino acids. After removal of 5 bases from V and 4 bases from J, the junction contained 12 bases not matched to a gene. CDR1 SGHTS and CDR2 YDEGEE come from the germline V gene.

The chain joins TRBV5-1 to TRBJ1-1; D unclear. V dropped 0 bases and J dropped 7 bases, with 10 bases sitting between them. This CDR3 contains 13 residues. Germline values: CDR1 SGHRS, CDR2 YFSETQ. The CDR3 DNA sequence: TGCGCCAGCAGCTTGGATCCCAGCAATGAAGCTTTCTTT. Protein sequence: CASSLDPSNEAFF.

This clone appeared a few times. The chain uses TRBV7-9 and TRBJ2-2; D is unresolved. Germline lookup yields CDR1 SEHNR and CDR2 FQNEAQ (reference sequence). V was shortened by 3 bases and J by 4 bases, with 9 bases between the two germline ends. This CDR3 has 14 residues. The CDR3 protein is CASSFSAFTGELFF. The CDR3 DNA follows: TGTGCCAGCAGCTTTTCTGCTTTCACCGGGGAGCTGTTTTTT.

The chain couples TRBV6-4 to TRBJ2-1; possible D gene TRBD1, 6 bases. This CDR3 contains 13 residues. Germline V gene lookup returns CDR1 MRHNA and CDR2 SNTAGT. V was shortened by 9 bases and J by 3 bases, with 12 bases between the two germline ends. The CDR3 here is CARNIQGYNEQFF. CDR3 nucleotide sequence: TGTGCCAGGAATATACAGGGCTACAATGAGCAGTTCTTC.

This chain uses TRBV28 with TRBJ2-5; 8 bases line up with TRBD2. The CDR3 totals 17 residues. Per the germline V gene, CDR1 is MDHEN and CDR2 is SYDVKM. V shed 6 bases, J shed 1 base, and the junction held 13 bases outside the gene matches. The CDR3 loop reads CASRPGLVGGSQETQYF. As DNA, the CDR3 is TGTGCCAGCAGACCGGGACTAGTAGGGGGGTCCCAAGAGACCCAGTACTTC.

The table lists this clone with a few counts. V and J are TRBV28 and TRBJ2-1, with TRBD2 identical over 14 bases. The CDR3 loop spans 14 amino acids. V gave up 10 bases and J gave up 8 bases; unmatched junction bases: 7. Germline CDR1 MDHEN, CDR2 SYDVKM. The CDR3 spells CATKGTSGSDEQFF. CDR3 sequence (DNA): TGTGCCACAAAGGGGACTAGCGGGAGTGATGAGCAGTTCTTC.

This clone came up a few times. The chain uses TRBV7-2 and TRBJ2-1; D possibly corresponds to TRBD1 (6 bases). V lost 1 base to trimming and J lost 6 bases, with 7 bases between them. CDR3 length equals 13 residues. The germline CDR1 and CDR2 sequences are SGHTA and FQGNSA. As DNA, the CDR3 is TGTGCCAGCAGCTTAGGGACAGCCAATGAGCAGTTCTTC. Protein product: CASSLGTANEQFF.

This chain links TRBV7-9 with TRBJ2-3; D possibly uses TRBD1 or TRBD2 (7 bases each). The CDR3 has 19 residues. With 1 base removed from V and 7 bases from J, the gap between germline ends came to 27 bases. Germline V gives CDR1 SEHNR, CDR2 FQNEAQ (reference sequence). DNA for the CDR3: TGTGCCAGCAGCTTAGTTGGCAGGGGGGGAAACCAACGCAGCTATACGCAGTATTTT. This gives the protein CASSLVGRGGNQRSYTQYF.

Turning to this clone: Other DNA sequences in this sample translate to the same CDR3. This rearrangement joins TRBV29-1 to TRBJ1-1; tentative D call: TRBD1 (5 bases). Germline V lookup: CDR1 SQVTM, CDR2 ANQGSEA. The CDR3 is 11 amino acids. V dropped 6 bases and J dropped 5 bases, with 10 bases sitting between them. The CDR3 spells CSVGRVTEAFF. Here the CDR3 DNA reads TGCAGCGTCGGCAGGGTTACTGAAGCTTTCTTT.

CDR3 sequence: CASSLEASGTWTQYF. DNA of the CDR3: TGCGCCAGCAGCTTGGAGGCTAGCGGGACTTGGACGCAGTATTTT. This rearrangement joins TRBV5-1 to TRBJ2-3; the match to TRBD2 covers 9 bases. CDR3 length equals 15 residues. Germline-derived CDR1 and CDR2 are SGHRS and YFSETQ. V trimming: 0 bases; J trimming: 9 bases; junction bases outside the gene matches: 8.

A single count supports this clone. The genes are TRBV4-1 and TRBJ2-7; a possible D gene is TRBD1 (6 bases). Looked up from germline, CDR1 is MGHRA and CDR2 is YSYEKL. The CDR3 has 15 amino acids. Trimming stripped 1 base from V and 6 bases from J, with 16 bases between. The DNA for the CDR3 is TGCGCCAGCAGCCAAGCTCAGGGGACGTTCGGCGAGCAGTACTTC. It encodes CASSQAQGTFGEQYF.

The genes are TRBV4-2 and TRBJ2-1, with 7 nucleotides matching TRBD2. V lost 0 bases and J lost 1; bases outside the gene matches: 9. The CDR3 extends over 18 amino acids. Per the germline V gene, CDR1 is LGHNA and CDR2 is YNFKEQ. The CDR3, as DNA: TGTGCCAGCAGCCAAGATGGTCCAGCGGGGCCTTCCTACAATGAGCAGTTCTTC. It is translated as CASSQDGPAGPSYNEQFF.

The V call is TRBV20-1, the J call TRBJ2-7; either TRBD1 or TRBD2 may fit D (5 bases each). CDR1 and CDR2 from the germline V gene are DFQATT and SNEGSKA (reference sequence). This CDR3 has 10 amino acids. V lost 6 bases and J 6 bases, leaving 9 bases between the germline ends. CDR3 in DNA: TGCAGTGCAACGGGGCCCGAGCAGTACTTC. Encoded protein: CSATGPEQYF.